Presented here are 10 T cell receptor beta chains from one specimen sequenced in a study of shared clonotypes between healthy human individuals. The protocol was immunoSEQ multiplex PCR, while the TCRdb copy is restricted to in-frame clones and leaves out a portion. The table records approximately 1.4 million clones, 98% of them present only once. The sequenced sample consisted of naive CD4+ T cells sorted from blood. As to subset: CD45RA+ positively selected. The receptors were gathered from a young man in good health.

This rearrangement joins TRBV15 to TRBJ2-7, with D possibly TRBD2 on 5 matching bases. The CDR3 is 15 residues long. Per germline, CDR1 LNHNV and CDR2 YYDKDF (reference sequence). V lost 1 base to trimming and J lost 2 bases, with 12 bases between them. CDR3 sequence: CATSRGGEGPYEQYF. DNA of the CDR3: TGTGCCACCAGCAGAGGAGGTGAGGGTCCCTACGAGCAGTACTTC.

The chain is built from TRBV4-3 and TRBJ1-3, with no clear D. The length of the CDR3 is 13 residues. Trimming took 0 bases from V and 4 from J, leaving 4 bases between them. In germline, CDR1 is LGHNA, CDR2 YSLEER. CDR3 DNA sequence: TGCGCCAGCAGCCAAGAATCAGGAAACACCATATATTTT. Its protein is CASSQESGNTIYF.

This rearrangement joins TRBV5-5 to TRBJ2-3; D call uncertain. V lost 4 bases and J 1 base, leaving 16 bases between the germline ends. The CDR3 runs to 16 residues. Germline lookup yields CDR1 SGHKS and CDR2 YYEKEE (reference sequence). In DNA form, the CDR3 reads TGTGCCAGCAGCCGCCCGTTGAGTCTCGGCACAGATACGCAGTATTTT. This gives the protein CASSRPLSLGTDTQYF.

The gene calls are TRBV5-4 and TRBJ2-1; 12 nucleotides line up with TRBD2. This CDR3 contains 14 residues. With 7 bases clipped from V and 7 bases from J, the junction kept 6 bases outside the gene matches. CDR1 is SGHNT, CDR2 YYREEE, per germline (reference sequence). The CDR3 loop is CASLPGTSGNEQFF. Written as DNA, the CDR3 is TGTGCCAGCCTACCTGGGACTAGCGGGAATGAGCAGTTCTTC.

The rearrangement uses TRBV9 and TRBJ2-1; a weak D match, TRBD2 (5 bases). V was cut by 4 bases and J by 0 bases, with 11 bases left in between. The germline V gene encodes CDR1 SGDLS and CDR2 YYNGEE. CDR3 size: 15 residues. CDR3 nucleotides: TGTGCCAGCAGCTCGGGAAGAACCTCCTACAATGAGCAGTTCTTC. The encoded protein is CASSSGRTSYNEQFF.

This chain uses TRBV15 with TRBJ1-5; D remains unclear. The CDR3 contains 15 residues. Germline values: CDR1 LNHNV, CDR2 YYDKDF (reference sequence). The V gene lost 1 base and the J gene lost 5 bases, with 12 bases spanning the gap. As DNA, the CDR3 is TGTGCCACCAGCAGAGGTCTTGAGAATTATCAGCCCCAGCATTTT. This encodes CATSRGLENYQPQHF.

As concerns this clone: The same CDR3 also results from other DNA sequences found in this sample. CDR3 sequence (DNA): TGTGCCAGCAGCTTAGCGGGCAGCTCCTACAATGAGCAGTTCTTC. Amino acids: CASSLAGSSYNEQFF. The V call is TRBV7-6, the J call TRBJ2-1, with no clear D. This CDR3 has 15 amino acids. Trimming removed 0 bases from V and 0 bases from J, with 6 bases in between. The germline gives CDR1 SGHVS, CDR2 FNYEAQ.

The chain employs TRBV6-5 and TRBJ1-1, with 7 bases that match TRBD1. The CDR3 is 15 residues long. The junction had 6 bases not matched to a gene; V was cut back by 5 bases and J by 0 bases. The germline CDR1 and CDR2 sequences are MNHEY and SVGAGI. CDR3 nucleotides: TGTGCCAGCAGTACAACAGGGGTACTGAACACTGAAGCTTTCTTT. It encodes CASSTTGVLNTEAFF.

V is TRBV28 and J is TRBJ2-1; D unresolved. The V end was cut by 6 bases, the J end by 7 bases, with 10 bases between. Per germline, CDR1 MDHEN and CDR2 SYDVKM. There are 12 residues in the CDR3. This CDR3 reads CASSQLGNEQFF. In DNA form, the CDR3 reads TGTGCCAGCAGCCAACTGGGGAATGAGCAGTTCTTC.

This chain uses TRBV13 with TRBJ2-6, with D tentatively TRBD1 or TRBD2 (5 bases each). The CDR3 is 17 amino acids. V lost 1 base and J lost 0, with 10 bases in between. The germline V gene has CDR1 PRHDT and CDR2 FYEKMQ (reference sequence). The CDR3 region is CASSLAGPFSGANVLTF. Here the CDR3 DNA reads TGTGCCAGCAGCTTAGCGGGACCTTTCTCTGGGGCCAACGTCCTGACTTTC.